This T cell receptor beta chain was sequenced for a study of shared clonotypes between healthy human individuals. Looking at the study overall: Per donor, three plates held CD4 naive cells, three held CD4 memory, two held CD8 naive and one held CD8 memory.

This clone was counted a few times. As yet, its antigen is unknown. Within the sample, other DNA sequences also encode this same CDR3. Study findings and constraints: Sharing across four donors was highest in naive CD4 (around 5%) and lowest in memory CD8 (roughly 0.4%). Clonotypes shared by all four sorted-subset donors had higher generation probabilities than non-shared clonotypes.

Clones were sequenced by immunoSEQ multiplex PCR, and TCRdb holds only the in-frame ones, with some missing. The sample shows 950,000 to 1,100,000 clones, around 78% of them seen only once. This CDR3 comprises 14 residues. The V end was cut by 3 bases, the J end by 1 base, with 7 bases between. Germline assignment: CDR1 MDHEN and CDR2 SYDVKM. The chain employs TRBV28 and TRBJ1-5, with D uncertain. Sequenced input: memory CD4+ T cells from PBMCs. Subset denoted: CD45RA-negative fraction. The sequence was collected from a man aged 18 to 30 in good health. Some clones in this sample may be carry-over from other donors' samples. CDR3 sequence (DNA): TGTGCCAGCAGTTTCGGAGGGAGCAATCAGCCCCAGCATTTT. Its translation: CASSFGGSNQPQHF.